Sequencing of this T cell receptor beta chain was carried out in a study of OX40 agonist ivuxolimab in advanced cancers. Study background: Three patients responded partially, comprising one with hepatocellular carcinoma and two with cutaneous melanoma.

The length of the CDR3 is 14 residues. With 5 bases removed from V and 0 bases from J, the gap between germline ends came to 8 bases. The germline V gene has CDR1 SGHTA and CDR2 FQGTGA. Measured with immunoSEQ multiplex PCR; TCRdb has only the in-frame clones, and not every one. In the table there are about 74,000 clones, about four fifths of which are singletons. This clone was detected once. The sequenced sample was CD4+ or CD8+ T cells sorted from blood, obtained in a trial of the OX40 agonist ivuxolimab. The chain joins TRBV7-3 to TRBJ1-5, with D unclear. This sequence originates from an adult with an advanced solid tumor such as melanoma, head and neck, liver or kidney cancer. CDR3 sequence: CASSPGGSNQPQHF. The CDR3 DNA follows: TGTGCCAGCAGCCCGGGAGGTAGCAATCAGCCCCAGCATTTT.